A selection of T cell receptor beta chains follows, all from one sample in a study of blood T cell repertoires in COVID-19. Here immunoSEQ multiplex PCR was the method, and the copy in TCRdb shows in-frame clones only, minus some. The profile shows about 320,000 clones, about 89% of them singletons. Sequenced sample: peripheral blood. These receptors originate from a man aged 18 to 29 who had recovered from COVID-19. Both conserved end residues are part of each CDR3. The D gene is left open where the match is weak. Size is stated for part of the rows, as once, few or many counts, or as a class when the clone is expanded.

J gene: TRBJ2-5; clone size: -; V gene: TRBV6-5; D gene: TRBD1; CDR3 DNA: TGTGCCAGCAGTTACAGGGGGCGAGAGACCCAGTACTTC; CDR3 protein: CASSYRGRETQYF
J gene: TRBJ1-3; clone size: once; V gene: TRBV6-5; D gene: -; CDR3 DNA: TGTGCCAGCAGTTACTCCCGGGAACCCTCTGGAAACACCATATATTTT; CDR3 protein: CASSYSREPSGNTIYF
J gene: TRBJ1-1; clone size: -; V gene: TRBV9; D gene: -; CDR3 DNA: TGTGCCAGCAGCGTAGGGGCCAACACTGAAGCTTTCTTT; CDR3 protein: CASSVGANTEAFF
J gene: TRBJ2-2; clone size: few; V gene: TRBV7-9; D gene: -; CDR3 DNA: TGTGCCAGCAGCCGCAAGGGGCAGAACACCGGGGAGCTGTTTTTT; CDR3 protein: CASSRKGQNTGELFF
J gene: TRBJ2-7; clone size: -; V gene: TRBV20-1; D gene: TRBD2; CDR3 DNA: TGCAGTGCTAGTCCCTCTAGCGGAACTACCTACGAGCAGTACTTC; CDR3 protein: CSASPSSGTTYEQYF
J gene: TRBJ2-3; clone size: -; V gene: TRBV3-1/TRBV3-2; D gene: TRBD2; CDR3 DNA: TGTGCCAGCAGCCAAGGACTAGCGGGGAGCACAGATACGCAGTATTTT; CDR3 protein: CASSQGLAGSTDTQYF
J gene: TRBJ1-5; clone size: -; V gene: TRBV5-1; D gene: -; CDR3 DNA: TGCGCCAGCAGCTTGACGGGGGGGAGCAATCAGCCCCAGCATTTT; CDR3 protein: CASSLTGGSNQPQHF
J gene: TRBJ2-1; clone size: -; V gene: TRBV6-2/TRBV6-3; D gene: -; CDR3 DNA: TGTGCCAGCAGTTACGATAGGCGGAATGAGCAGTTCTTC; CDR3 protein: CASSYDRRNEQFF
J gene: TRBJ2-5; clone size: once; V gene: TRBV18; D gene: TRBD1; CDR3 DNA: TGTGCCAGCTCACCAAAGGACAGGGGGGAAGAGACCCAGTACTTC; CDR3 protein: CASSPKDRGEETQYF
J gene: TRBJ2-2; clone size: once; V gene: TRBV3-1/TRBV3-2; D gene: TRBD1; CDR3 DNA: TGTGCCAGCAGCCAAGATCGAGGGACAGGAGTCACCGGGGAGCTGTTTTTT; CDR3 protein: CASSQDRGTGVTGELFF